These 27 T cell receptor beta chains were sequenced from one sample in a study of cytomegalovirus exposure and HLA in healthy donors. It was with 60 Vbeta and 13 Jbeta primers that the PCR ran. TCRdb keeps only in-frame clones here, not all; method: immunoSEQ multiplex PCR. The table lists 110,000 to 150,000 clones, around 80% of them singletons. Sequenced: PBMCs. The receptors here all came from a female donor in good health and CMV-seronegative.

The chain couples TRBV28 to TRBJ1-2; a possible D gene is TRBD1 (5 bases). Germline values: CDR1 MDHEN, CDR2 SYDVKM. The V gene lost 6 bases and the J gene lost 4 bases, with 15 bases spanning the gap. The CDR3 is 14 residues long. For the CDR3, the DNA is TGTGCCAGCAGCCCTTCGGGCAGGGTCTATGGCTACACCTTC. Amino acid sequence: CASSPSGRVYGYTF.

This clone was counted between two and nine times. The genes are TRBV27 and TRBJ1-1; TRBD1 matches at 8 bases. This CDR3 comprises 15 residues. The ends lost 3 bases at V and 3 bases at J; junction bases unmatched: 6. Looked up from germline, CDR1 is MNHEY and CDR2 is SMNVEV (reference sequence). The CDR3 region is CASSFLGQGDTEAFF. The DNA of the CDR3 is TGTGCCAGCAGTTTCCTTGGACAGGGAGACACTGAAGCTTTCTTT.

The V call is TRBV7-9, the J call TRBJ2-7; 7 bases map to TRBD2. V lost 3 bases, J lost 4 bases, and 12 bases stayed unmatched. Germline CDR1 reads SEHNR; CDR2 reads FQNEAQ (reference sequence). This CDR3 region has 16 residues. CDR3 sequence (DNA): TGTGCCAGCAGCTTCCCCCAGGAGGGAGGGCCATACGAGCAGTACTTC. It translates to CASSFPQEGGPYEQYF.

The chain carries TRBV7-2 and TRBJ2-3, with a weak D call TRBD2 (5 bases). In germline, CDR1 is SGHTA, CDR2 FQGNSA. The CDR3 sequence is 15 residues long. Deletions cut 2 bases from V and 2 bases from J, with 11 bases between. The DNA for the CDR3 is TGTGCCAGCAGCTTAAACGGGGTGGCCACAGATACGCAGTATTTT. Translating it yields CASSLNGVATDTQYF.

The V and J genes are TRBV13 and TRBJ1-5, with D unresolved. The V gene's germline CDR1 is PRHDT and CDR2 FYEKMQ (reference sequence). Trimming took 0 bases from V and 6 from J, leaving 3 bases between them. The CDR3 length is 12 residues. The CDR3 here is CASSLGGQPQHF. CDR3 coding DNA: TGTGCCAGCAGCTTAGGCGGTCAGCCCCAGCATTTT.

Here the CDR3 reads CASSLYRGVYGYTF. The CDR3 DNA reads as TGTGCCAGCAGTTTATACAGGGGGGTTTATGGCTACACCTTC. The J gene is TRBJ1-2, the V gene TRBV28; 8 bases line up with TRBD1. Germline CDR1 reads MDHEN; CDR2 reads SYDVKM. The CDR3 is 14 amino acids. J lost 5 bases, V lost 1 base, and 3 bases had no gene match.

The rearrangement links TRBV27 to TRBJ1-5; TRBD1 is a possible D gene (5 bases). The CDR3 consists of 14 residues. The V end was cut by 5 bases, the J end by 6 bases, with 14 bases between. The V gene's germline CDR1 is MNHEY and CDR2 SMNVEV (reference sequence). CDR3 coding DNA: TGTGCCAGCAGTCTATGGGGGGAAGGTCAGCCCCAGCATTTT. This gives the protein CASSLWGEGQPQHF.

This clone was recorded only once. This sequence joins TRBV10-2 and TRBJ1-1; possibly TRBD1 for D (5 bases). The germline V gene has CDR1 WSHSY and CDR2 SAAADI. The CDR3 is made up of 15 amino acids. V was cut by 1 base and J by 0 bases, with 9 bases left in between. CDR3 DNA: TGCGCCAGCAGTGAGTGGGGCAGCTTGAACACTGAAGCTTTCTTT. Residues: CASSEWGSLNTEAFF.

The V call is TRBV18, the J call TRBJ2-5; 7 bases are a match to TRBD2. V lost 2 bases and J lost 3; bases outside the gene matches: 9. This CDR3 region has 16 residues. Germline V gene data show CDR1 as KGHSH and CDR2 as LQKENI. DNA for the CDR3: TGTGCCAGCTCACCAATTCTAGCGGCTTTAAAAGAGACCCAGTACTTC. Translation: CASSPILAALKETQYF.

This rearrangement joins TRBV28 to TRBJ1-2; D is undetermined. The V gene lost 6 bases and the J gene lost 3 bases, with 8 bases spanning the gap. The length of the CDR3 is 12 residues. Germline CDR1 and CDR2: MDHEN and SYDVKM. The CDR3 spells CASSQSHYGYTF. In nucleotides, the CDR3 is TGTGCCAGCAGCCAAAGCCACTATGGCTACACCTTC.

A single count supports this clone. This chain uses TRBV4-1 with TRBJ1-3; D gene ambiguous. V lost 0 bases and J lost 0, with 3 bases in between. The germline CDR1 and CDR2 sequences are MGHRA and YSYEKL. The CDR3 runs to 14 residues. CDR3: CASSQDSSGNTIYF. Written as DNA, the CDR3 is TGCGCCAGCAGCCAAGACAGCTCTGGAAACACCATATATTTT.

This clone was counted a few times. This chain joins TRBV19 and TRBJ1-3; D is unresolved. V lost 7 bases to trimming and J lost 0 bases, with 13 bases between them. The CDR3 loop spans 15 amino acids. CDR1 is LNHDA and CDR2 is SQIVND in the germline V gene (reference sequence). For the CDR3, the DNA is TGTGCCAGTAATCAACAGATATTCTCTGGAAACACCATATATTTT. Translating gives CASNQQIFSGNTIYF.

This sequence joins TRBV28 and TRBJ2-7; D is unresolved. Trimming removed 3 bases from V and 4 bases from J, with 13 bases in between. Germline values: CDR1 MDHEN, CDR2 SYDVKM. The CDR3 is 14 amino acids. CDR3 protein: CASSFFIAEYEQYF. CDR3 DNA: TGTGCCAGCAGTTTTTTCATCGCGGAGTACGAGCAGTACTTC.

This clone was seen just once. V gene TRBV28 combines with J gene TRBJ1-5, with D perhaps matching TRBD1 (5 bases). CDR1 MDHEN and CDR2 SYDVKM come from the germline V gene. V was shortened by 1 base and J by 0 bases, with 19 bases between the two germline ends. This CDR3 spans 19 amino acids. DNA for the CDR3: TGTGCCAGCAGTTTATTGGCAGGGAGGTTCACCTATAGCAATCAGCCCCAGCATTTT. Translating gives CASSLLAGRFTYSNQPQHF. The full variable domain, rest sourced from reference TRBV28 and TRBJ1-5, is DVKVTQSSRYLVKRTGEKVFLECVQDMDHENMFWYRQDPGLGLRLIYFSYDVKMKEKGDIPEGYSVSREKKERFSLILESASTNQTSMYLCASSLLAGRFTYSNQPQHFGDGTRLSIL.

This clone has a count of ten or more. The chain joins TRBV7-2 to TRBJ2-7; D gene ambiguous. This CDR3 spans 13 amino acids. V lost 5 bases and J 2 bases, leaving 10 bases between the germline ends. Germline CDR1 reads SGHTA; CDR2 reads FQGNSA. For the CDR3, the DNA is TGTGCCAGCAGCCCGAACTACGCCTACGAGCAGTACTTC. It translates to CASSPNYAYEQYF.

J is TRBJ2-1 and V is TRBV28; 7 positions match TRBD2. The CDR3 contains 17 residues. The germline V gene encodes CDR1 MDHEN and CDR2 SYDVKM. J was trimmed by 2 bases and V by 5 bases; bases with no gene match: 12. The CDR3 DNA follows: TGTGCCAGCAGTGTCGTACGCGGGGGTACGGCCTACAATGAGCAGTTCTTC. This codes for CASSVVRGGTAYNEQFF.

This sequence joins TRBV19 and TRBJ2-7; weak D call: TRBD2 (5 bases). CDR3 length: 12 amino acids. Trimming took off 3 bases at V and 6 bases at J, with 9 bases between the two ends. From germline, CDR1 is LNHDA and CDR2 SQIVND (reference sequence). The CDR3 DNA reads TGTGCCAGTAGTATTCGGGGTGGCGAGCAGTACTTC. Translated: CASSIRGGEQYF. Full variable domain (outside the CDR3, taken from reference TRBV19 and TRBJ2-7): DGGITQSPKYLFRKEGQNVTLSCEQNLNHDAMYWYRQDPGQGLRLIYYSQIVNDFQKGDIAEGYSVSREKKESFPLTVTSAQKNPTAFYLCASSIRGGEQYFGPGTRLTVT.

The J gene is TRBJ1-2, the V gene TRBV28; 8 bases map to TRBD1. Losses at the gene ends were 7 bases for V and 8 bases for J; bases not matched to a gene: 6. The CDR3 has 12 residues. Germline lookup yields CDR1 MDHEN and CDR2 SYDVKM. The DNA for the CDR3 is TGTGCCAGCACTTTGACAGGGGTAGGCTACACCTTC. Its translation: CASTLTGVGYTF.

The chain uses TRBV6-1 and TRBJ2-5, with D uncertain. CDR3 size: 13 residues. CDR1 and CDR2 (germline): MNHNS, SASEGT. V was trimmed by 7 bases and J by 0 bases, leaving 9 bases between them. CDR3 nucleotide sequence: TGTGCCAGCATTCCTCTTAACCAAGAGACCCAGTACTTC. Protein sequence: CASIPLNQETQYF.

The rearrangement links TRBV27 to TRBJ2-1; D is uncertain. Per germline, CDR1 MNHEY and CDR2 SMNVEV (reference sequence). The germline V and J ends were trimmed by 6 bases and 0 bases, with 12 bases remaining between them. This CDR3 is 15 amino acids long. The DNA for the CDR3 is TGTGCCAGCAGCCCGCGGCAGAGCTCCTACAATGAGCAGTTCTTC. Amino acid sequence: CASSPRQSSYNEQFF.

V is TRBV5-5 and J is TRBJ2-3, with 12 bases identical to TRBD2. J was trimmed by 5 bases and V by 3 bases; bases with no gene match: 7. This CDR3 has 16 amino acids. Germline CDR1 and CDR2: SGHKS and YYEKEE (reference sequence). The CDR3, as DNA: TGTGCCAGCAGCTACCTAGCGGGGGGGAGTGTAGATACGCAGTATTTT. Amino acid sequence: CASSYLAGGSVDTQYF.

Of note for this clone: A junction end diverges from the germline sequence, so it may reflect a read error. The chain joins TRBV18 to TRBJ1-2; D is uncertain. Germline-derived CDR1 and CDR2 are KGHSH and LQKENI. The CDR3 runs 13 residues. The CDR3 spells CASSPWLGYGYPF. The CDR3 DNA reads TGTGCCAGCTCACCATGGCTAGGCTATGGCTACCCCTTC.

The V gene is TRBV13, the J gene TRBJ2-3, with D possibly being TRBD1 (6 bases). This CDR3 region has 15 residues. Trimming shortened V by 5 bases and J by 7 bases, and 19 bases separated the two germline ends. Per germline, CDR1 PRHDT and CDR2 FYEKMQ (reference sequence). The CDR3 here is CASSRLTGSYYTQYF. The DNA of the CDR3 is TGTGCCAGCAGCCGTCTGACAGGCAGTTATTATACGCAGTATTTT.

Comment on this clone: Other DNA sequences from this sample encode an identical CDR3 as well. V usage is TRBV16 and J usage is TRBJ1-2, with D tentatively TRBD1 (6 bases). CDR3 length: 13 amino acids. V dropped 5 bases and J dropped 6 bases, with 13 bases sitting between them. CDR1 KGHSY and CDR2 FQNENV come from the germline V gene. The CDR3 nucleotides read TGTGCCAGCAGCACCGCGGGGGCAGATGGCTACACCTTC. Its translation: CASSTAGADGYTF.

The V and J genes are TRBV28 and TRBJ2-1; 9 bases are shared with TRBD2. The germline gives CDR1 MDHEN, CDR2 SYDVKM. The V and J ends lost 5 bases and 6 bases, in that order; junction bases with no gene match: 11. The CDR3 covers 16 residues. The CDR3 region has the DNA TGTGCCAGCAGTGAAGCGGGAGGATCACCAGTCAATGAGCAGTTCTTC. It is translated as CASSEAGGSPVNEQFF.

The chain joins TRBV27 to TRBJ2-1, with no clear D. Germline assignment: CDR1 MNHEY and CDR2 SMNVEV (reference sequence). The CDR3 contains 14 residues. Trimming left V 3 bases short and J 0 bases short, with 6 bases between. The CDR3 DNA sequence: TGTGCCAGCAGTTTCCTAAGCTCCTACAATGAGCAGTTCTTC. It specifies CASSFLSSYNEQFF.

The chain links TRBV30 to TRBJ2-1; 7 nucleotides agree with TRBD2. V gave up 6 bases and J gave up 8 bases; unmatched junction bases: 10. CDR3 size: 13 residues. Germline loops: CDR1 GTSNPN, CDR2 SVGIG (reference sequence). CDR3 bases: TGTGCCTGCGCGGCGGGAGCTGGGTATGAGCAGTTCTTC. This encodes CACAAGAGYEQFF. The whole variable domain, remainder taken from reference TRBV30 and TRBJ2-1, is SQTIHQWPATLVQPVGSPLSLECTVEGTSNPNLYWYRQAAGRGLQLLFYSVGIGQISSEVPQNLSASRPQDRQFILSSKKLLLSDSGFYLCACAAGAGYEQFFGPGTRLTVL.